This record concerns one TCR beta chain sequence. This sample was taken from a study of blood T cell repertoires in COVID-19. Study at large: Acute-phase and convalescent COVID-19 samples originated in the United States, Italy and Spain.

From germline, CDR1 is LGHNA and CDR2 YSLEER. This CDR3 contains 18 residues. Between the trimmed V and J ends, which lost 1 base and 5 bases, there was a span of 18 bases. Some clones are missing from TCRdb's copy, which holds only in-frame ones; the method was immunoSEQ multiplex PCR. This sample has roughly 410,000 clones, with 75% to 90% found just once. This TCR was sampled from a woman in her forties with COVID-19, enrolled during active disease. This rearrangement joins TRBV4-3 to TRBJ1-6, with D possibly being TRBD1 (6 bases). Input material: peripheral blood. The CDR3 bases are TGCGCCAGCAGCCAAGTTTTGGGGGGGCGCAAGGATAATTCACCCCTCCACTTT. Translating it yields CASSQVLGGRKDNSPLHF.